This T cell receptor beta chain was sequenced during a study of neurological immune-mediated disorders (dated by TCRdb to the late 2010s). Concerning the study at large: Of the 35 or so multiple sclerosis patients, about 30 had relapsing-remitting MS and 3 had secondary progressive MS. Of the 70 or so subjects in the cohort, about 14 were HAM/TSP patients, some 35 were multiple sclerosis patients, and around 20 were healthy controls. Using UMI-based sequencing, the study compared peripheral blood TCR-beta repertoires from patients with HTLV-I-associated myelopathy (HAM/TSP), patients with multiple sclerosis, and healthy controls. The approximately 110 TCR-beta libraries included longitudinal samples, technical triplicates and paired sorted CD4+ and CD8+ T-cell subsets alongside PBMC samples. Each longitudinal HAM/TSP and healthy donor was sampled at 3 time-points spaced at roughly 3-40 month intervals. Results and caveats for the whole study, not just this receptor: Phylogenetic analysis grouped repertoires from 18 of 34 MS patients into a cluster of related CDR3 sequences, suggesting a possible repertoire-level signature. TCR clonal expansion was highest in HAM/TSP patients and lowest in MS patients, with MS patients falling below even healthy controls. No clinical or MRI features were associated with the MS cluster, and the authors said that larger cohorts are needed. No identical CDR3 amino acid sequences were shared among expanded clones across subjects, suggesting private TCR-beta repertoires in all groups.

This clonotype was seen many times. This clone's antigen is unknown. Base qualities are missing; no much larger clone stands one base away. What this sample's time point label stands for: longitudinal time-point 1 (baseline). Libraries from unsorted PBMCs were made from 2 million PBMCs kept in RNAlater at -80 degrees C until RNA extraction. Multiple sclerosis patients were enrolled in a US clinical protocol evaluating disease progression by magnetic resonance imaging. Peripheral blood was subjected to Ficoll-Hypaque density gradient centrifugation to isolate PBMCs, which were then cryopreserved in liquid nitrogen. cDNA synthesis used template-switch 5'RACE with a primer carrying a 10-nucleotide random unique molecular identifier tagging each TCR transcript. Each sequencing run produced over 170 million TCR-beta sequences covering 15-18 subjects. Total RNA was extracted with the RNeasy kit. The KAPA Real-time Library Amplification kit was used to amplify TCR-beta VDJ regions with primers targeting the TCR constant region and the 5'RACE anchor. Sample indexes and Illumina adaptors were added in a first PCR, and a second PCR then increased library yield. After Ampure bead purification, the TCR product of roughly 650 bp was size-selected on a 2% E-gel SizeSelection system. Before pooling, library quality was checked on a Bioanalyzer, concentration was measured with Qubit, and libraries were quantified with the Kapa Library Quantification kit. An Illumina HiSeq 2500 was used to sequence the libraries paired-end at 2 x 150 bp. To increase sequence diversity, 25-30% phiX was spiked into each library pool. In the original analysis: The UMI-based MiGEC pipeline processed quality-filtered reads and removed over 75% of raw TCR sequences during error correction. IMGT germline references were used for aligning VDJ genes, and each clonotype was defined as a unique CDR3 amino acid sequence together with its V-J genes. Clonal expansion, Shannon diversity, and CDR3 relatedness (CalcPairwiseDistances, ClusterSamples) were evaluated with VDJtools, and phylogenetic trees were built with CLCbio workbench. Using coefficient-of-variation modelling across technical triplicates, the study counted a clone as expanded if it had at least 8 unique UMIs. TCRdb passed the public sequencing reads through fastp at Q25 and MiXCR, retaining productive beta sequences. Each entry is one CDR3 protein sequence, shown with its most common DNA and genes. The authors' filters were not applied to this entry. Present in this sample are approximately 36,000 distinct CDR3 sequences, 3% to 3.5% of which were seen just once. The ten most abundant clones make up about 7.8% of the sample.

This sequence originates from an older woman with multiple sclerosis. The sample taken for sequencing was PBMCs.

The CDR3 corresponds to CSVEGVGTGALIPGELFF. Here is the DNA: TGCAGCGTTGAAGGGGTAGGGACAGGCGCACTCATTCCCGGGGAGCTGTTTTTT. The chain was built from TRBV29-1 and TRBJ2-2; 8 of the junction bases match TRBD1. For this chain, trimming is 1 base at the V end and 6 bases at the J end, and the number of junction bases without a gene match is 16. Taken from the germline V gene, the CDR1 and CDR2 loops are SQVTM and ANQGSEA. The CDR3 runs 18 amino acids, cysteine and phenylalanine included. Only the CDR3 region is kept as DNA, spanning 54 bases read in frame from base 1.